This T cell receptor beta chain was captured by sequencing in a study of T-cell reconstitution after alpha-beta-depleted transplantation in children. V lost 3 bases to trimming and J lost 0 bases, with 8 bases between them. CDR1 MGHRA and CDR2 YSYEKL come from the germline V gene. This CDR3 spans 14 amino acids. Unique molecular identifiers were used to barcode this TCRbeta library. TCRdb reprocessed the PCR reads via MiXCR and lists one record per CDR3 protein. The sample has about 17,000 distinct CDR3 sequences, approximately 5.2% seen once. This clonotype occurred many times. V is TRBV4-1 and J is TRBJ2-5; D is possibly TRBD1 (5 bases). The clonotype comes from a boy under 18 with acute lymphoblastic leukemia, due to receive a stem cell transplant. The sequencing here drew on PBMCs, taken before TCRalphabeta/CD19-depleted stem cell transplant. The CDR3 loop is CASSQPGYQETQYF. The DNA for the CDR3 is TGCGCCAGCAGCCAGCCAGGGTACCAAGAGACCCAGTACTTC.